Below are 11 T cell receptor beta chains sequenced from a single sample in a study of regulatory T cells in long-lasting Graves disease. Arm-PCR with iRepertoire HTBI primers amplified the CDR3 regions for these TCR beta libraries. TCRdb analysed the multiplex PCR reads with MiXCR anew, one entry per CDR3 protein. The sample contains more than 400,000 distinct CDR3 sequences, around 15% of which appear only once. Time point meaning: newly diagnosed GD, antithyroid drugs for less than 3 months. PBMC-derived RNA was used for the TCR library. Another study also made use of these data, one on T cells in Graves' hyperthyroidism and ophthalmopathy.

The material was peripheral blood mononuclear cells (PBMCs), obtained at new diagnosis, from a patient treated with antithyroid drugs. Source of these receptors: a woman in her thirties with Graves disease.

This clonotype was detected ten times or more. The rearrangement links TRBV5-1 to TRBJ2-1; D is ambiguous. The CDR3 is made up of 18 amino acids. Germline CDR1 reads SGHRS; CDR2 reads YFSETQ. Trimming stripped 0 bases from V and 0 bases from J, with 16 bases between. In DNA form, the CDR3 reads TGCGCCAGCAGCTTGGCCGCAGCTTGGCTAGTCTCCTACAATGAGCAGTTCTTC. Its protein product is CASSLAAAWLVSYNEQFF.

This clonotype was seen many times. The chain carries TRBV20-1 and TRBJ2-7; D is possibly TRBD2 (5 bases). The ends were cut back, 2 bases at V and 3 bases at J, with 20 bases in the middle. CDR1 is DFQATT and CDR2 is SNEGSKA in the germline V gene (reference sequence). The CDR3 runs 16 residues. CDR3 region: CSARPIGSRGSYEQYF. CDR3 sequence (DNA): TGCAGTGCTAGACCAATAGGATCCCGAGGGAGCTACGAGCAGTACTTC.

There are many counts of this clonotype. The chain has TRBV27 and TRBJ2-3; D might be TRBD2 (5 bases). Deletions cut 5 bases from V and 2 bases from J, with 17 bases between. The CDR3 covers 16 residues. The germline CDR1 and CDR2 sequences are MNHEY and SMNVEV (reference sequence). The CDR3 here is CASSLIPGLFTDTQYF. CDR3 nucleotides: TGTGCCAGCAGTCTCATACCCGGACTGTTCACAGATACGCAGTATTTT.

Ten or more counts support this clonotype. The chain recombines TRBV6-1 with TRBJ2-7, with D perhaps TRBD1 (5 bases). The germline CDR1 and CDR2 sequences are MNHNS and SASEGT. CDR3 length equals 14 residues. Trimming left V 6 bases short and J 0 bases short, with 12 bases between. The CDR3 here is CASRLGQGSYEQYF. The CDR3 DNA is TGTGCCAGCAGGTTAGGACAAGGCTCCTACGAGCAGTACTTC.

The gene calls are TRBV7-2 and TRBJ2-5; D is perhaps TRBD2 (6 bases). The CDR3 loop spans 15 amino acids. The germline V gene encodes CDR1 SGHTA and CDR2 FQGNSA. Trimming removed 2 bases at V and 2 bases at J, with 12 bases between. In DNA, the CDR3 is TGTGCCAGCAGCTTATGGGCGGGGTCACAAGAGACCCAGTACTTC. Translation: CASSLWAGSQETQYF.

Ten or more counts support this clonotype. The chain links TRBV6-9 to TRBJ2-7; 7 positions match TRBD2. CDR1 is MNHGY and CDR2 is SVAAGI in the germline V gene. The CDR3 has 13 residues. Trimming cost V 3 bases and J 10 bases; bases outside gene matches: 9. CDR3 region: CASSYSRREHQYF. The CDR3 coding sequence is TGTGCCAGCAGTTACTCTCGGCGGGAGCATCAGTACTTC.

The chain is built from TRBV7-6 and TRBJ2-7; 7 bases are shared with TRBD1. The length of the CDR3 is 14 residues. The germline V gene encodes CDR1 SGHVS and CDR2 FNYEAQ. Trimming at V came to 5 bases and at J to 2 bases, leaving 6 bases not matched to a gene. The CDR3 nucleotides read TGTGCCAGCAGCCCCAGGGGGTACACCTACGAGCAGTACTTC. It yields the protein CASSPRGYTYEQYF.

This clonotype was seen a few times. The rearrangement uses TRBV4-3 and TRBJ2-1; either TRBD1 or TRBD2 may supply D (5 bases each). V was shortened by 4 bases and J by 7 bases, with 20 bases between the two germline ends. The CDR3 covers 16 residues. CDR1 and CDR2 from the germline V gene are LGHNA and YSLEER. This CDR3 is CASSLRGLSEGNEQFF. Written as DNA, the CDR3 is TGCGCCAGCAGCCTTCGGGGCCTCTCAGAGGGAAATGAGCAGTTCTTC.

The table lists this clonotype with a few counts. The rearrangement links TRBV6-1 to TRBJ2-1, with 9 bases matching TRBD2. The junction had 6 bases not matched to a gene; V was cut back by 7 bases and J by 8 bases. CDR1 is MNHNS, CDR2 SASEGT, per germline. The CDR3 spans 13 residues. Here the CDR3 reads CASNGGRAYEQFF. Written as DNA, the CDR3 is TGTGCCAGCAACGGCGGGAGGGCCTATGAGCAGTTCTTC.

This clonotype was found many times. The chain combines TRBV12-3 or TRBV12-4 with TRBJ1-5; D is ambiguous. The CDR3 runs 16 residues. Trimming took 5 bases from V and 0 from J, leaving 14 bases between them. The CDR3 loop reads CASSQGRSYSNQPQHF. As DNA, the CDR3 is TGTGCCAGCAGTCAAGGACGGTCCTATAGCAATCAGCCCCAGCATTTT.

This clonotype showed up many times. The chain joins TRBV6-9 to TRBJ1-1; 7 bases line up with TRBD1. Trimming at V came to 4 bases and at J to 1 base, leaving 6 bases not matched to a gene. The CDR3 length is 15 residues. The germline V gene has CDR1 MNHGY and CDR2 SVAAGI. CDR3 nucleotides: TGTGCCAGCAGTTCCGGGGACAGTGGGAACACTGAAGCTTTCTTT. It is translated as CASSSGDSGNTEAFF.